The source of this T cell receptor beta chain is a study of blood T cell repertoires in COVID-19. Whole-study context: Acute and convalescent COVID-19 specimens originated in the United States, Italy and Spain. PBMCs, B-cell-depleted T cells, or T cells provided the cDNA or gDNA that made up the material.

Trimming at V came to 4 bases and at J to 2 bases, leaving 3 bases not matched to a gene. Germline CDR1 SGHNT, CDR2 YYREEE (reference sequence). There are 15 residues in the CDR3. Sequenced by immunoSEQ multiplex PCR; TCRdb stores in-frame clones only, minus some. The table shows fewer than 20,000 clones, with 80% to 90% occurring only once. The clonotype was recovered from a human donor in a cohort sampled during active COVID-19. The sequenced sample consisted of peripheral blood. The V call is TRBV5-4, the J call TRBJ2-7; 13 nucleotides match TRBD2. CDR3 in DNA: TGTGCCAGCAGCCCCGGACTAGCGGGAGCCTACGAGCAGTACTTC. This gives the protein CASSPGLAGAYEQYF.